The TCR beta chain described here comes from a study of PD-1 blockade in classical Hodgkin lymphoma. General study points: Healthy donors were reported to have higher baseline TCR diversity than newly diagnosed patients.

TCRdb's table, derived via immunoSEQ multiplex PCR, lists solely in-frame clones and lacks some. This sample has around 60,000 clones; nearly 90% occur once, and the top ten carry about 8.3%. Concerning this clone: Its antigen remains unidentified.

Time point: cycle 4 day 1 (C4D1), after 6 weeks of nivolumab. Every patient relapsed after autologous stem cell transplantation, and brentuximab vedotin exposure varied. Complete response, partial response or progressive disease constituted the best response categories observed. The V gene's germline CDR1 is SGHDT and CDR2 YYEEEE. The length of the CDR3 is 15 residues. V shed 2 bases and J shed 4 bases, with 15 bases lying between them. The receptor was isolated from a human donor with classical Hodgkin lymphoma. The J gene is TRBJ1-1, the V gene TRBV5-6; D ambiguous. This material consisted of peripheral blood mononuclear cells (PBMCs), taken before the fourth cycle of nivolumab. In DNA, the CDR3 is TGTGCCAGCAGCTTAGTGAAGACCCGCGGCACTGAAGCTTTCTTT. Translation: CASSLVKTRGTEAFF.